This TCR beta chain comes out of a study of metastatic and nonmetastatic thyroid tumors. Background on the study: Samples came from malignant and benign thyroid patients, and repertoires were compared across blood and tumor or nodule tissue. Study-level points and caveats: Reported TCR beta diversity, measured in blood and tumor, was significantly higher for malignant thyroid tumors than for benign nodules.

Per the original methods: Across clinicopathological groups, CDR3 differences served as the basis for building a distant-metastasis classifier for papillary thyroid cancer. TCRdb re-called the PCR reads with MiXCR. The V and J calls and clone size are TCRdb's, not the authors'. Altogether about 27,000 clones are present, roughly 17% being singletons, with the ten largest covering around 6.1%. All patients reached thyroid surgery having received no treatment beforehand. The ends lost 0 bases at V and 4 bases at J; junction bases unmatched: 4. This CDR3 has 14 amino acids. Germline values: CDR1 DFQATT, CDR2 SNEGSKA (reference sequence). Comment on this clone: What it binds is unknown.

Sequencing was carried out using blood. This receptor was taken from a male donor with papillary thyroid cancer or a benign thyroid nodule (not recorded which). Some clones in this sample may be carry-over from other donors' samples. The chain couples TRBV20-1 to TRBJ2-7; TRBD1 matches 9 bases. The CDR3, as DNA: TGCAGTGCTAGAGATCCTGGGACAGGGTACGAGCAGTACTTC. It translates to CSARDPGTGYEQYF.